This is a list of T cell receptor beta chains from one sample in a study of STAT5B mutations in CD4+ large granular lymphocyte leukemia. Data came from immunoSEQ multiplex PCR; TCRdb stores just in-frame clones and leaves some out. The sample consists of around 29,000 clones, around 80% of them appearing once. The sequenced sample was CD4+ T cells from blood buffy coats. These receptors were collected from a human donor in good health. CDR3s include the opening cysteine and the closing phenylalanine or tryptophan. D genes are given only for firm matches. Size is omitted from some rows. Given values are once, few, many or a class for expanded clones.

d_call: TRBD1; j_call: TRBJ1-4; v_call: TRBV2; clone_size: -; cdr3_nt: TGTGCCAGCAGGGGAAGACAGGGAGGGGATGAAAAACTGTTTTTT; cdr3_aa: CASRGRQGGDEKLFF
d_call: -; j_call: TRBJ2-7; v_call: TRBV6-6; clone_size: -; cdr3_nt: TGTGCCAGCAGGCCAGGGTTGTACGAGCAGTACTTC; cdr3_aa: CASRPGLYEQYF
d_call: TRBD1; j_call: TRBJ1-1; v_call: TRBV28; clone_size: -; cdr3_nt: TGTGCCAGCAGTGGTCTGCCCCTGGGACAGGGGGCTGAAGCTTTCTTT; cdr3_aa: CASSGLPLGQGAEAFF
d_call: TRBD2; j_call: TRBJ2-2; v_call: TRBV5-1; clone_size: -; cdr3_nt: TGCGCCAGCAGCTACCCTCTAGCGGGGGGTCCATTCTTGCCCGTTGACACCGGGGAGCTGTTTTTT; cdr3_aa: CASSYPLAGGPFLPVDTGELFF
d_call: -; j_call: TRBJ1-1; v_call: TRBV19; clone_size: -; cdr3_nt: TGTGCCAGTAGTACCCCAGGGGACCTACCTGAAGCTTTCTTT; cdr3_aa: CASSTPGDLPEAFF
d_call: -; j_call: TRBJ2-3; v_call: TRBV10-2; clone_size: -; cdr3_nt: TGCGCCAGCAGTGATGGGGGGATACACACAGATACGCAGTATTTT; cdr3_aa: CASSDGGIHTDTQYF
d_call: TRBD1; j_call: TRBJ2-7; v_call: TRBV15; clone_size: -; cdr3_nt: TGTGCCACCAGCAGAGGTAGGGACAGGGGCTCCTACGAGCAGTACTTC; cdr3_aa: CATSRGRDRGSYEQYF
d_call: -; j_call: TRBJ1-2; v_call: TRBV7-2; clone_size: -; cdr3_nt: TGTGCCAGCAGCTTTCCGGGGCCGGGCTATGGCTACACCTTC; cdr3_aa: CASSFPGPGYGYTF
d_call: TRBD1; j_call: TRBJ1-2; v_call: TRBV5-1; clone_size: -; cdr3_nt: TGCGCCAGCAGCTTGGGGACAGGGGACTATGGCTACACCTTC; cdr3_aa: CASSLGTGDYGYTF
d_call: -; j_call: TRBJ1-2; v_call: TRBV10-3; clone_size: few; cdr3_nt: TGTGCCATCAGCATTAATACAGGCGCCGCTAACTATGGCTACACCTTC; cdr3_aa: CAISINTGAANYGYTF
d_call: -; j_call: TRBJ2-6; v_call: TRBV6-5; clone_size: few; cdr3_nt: TGTGCCAGCAGGGCCCCAATCTCTGGGGCCAACGTCCTGACTTTC; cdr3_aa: CASRAPISGANVLTF
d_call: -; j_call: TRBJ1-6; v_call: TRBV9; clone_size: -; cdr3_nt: TGTGCCTCGGGAAGGTCTACTCACTCCAATTCACCCCTCCACTTT; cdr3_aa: CASGRSTHSNSPLHF
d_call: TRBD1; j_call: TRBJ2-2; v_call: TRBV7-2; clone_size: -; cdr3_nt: TGTGCCAGCAGCCGCCAACTGCCGGGACAGGGGTCCACCGGGGAGCTGTTTTTT; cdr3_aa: CASSRQLPGQGSTGELFF
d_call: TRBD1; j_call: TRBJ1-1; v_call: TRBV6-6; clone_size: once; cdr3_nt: TGTGCCAGCAGTAAACCGGGACAGACCTCTGAAGCTTTCTTT; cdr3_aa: CASSKPGQTSEAFF
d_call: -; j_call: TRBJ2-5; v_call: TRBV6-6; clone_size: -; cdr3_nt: TGTGCCAGCAGTTACTCGCCGGGAGAAGAGACCCAGTACTTC; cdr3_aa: CASSYSPGEETQYF
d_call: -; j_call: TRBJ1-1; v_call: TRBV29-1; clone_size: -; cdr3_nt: TGCAGCGCCGACCTTTCAGGAGTATACGCTGAAGCTTTCTTT; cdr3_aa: CSADLSGVYAEAFF
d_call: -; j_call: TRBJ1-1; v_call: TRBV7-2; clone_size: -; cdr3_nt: TGTGCCAGCAGCCGGGGGGGGATCCAGAACACTGAAGCTTTCTTT; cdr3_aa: CASSRGGIQNTEAFF
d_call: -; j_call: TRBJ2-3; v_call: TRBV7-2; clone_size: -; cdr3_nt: TGTGCCAGCAGCTTAGGGCAGGGGAGCACAGATACGCAGTATTTT; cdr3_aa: CASSLGQGSTDTQYF
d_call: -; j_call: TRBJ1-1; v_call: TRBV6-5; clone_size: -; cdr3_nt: TGTGCCAGCAGTTACGGGGGGAATAGGAACACTGAAGCTTTCTTT; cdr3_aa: CASSYGGNRNTEAFF
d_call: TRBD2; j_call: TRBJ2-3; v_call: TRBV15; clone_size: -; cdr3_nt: TGTGCCACCAGCCTTGGGCTAGCGGGTAACACAGATACGCAGTATTTT; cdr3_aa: CATSLGLAGNTDTQYF
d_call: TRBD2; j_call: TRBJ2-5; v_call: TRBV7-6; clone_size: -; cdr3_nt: TGTGCCAGCACCAGCGGGGGAAAGGTTAAGGCGACCCAGTACTTC; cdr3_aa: CASTSGGKVKATQYF
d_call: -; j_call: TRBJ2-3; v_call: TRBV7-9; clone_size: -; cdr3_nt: TGTGCCAGCAGCTTAAGGGCGGTCTCCACAGATACGCAGTATTTT; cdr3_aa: CASSLRAVSTDTQYF
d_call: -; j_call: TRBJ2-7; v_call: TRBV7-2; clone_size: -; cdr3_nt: TGTGCCAGCAGCCCGGAAACCGAGACATTCGAGCAGTACTTC; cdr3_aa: CASSPETETFEQYF
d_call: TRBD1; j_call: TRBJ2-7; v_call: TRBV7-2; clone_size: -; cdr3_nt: TGTGCCAGCAGCTTAGCCACCACAGGGGGCGAGCAGTACTTC; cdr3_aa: CASSLATTGGEQYF
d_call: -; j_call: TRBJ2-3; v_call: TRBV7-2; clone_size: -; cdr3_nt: TGTGCCAGCAGCTTACAAGTCGGCGGGACAGATACGCAGTATTTT; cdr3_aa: CASSLQVGGTDTQYF
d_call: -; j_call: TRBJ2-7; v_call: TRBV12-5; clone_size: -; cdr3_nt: TGTGCTAGTGGAATGCGTTTGGGAGAGCAGTACTTC; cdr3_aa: CASGMRLGEQYF
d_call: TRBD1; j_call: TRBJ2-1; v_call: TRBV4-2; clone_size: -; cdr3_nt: TGTGCCAGCAGCCTTCAGACAGGGGGCACGGGGGGGATCTACAATGAGCAGTTCTTC; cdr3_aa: CASSLQTGGTGGIYNEQFF
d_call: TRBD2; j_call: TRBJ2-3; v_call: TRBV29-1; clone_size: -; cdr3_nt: TGCAGCGTTGAAGTACGGGGGGGCACAGATACGCAGTATTTT; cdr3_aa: CSVEVRGGTDTQYF
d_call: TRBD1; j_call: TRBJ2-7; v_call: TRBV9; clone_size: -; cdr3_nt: TGTGCCAGCAGCGCCACCGGGACAGGGCCTTACGAGCAGTACTTC; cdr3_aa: CASSATGTGPYEQYF
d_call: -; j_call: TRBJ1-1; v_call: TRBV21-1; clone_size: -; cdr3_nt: TGTGCCAGCAGCAACATATACAGGGGTATAGTGAACACTGAAGCTTTCTTT; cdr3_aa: CASSNIYRGIVNTEAFF
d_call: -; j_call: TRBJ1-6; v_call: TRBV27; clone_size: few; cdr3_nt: TGTGCCAGCAGTTTAGGCCTACAGGGATCGCCCCTCCACTTT; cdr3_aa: CASSLGLQGSPLHF
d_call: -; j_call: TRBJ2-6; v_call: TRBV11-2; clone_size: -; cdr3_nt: TGTGCCAGCAGCCCGTCTGGGGCCAACGTCCTGACTTTC; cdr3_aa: CASSPSGANVLTF
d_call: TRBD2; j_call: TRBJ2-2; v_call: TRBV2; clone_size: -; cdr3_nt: TGTGCCAGCGGGGCTAGCGGGGGTTCGAACACCGGGGAGCTGTTTTTT; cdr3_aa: CASGASGGSNTGELFF
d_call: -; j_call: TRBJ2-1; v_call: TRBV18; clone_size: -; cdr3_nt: TGTGCCAGCTCACCACCTCAGCAATCGACAGGCTTATTAAGCAATGAGCAGTTCTTC; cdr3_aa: CASSPPQQSTGLLSNEQFF
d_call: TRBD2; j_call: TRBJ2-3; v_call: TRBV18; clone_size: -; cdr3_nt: TGTGCCAGCTCACCACTACCAGGGCTAGCGGGGGGCACGAAAGTGACCAGGGATACGCAGTATTTT; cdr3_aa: CASSPLPGLAGGTKVTRDTQYF
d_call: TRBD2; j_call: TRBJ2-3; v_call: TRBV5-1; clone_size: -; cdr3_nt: TGCGCCAGCAGCGCCTGGACTAGCGGGCGAGGCACAGATACGCAGTATTTT; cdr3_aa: CASSAWTSGRGTDTQYF
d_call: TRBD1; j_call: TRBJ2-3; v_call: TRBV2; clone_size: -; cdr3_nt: TGTGCCAGCAGTGACCGACAGGGTACAGATACGCAGTATTTT; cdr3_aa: CASSDRQGTDTQYF
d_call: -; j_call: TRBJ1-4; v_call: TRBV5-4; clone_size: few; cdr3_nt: TGTGCCAGCAGCTTGGGAACAGATAATGAAAAACTGTTTTTT; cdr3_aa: CASSLGTDNEKLFF
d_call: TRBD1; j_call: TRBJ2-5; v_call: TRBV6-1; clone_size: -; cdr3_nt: TGTGCCAGCAGTTCGGGACAGGGCGGGGAGACCCAGTACTTC; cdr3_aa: CASSSGQGGETQYF
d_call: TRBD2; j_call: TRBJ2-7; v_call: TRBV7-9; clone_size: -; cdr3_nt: TGTGCCAGCAGCCCTCGGGGGGGCAACGACGAGCAGTACTTC; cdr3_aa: CASSPRGGNDEQYF
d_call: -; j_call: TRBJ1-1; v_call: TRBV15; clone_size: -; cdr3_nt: TGTGCCACAAAGGACTTTCGGGACACTGAAGCTTTCTTT; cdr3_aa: CATKDFRDTEAFF
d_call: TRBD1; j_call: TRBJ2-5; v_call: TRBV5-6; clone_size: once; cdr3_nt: TGTGCCAGCGCCGGGACAGAAGAGACCCAGTACTTC; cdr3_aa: CASAGTEETQYF
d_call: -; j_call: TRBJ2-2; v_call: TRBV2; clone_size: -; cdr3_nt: TGTGCCAGCGGGCTGAGGAACCCCACCGGGGAGCTGTTTTTT; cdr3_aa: CASGLRNPTGELFF
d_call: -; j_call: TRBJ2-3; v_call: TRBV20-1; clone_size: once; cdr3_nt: TGCAGTGCTAGTACTGATACGCAGTATTTT; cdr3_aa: CSASTDTQYF
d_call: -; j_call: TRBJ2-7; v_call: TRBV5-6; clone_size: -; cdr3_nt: TGTGCCAGCAGCCTACCTAGACAGATATCCTACGAGCAGTACTTC; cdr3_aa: CASSLPRQISYEQYF
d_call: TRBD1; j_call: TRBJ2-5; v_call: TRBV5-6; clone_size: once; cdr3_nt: TGTGCCAGCAGCTTGGTAACAGGGGGTAGGCAAGAGACCCAGTACTTC; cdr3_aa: CASSLVTGGRQETQYF